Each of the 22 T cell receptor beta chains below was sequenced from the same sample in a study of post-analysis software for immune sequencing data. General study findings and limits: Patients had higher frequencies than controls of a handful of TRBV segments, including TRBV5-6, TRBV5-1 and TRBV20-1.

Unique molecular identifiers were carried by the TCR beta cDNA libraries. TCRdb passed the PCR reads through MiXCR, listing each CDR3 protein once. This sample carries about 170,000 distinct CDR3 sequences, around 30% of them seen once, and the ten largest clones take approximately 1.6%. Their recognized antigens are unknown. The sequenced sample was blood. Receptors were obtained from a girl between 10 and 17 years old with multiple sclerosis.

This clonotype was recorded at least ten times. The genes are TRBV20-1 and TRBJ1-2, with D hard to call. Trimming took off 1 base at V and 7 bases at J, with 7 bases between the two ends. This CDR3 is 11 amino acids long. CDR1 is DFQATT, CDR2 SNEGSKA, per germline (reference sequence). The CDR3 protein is CSARAPVGYTF. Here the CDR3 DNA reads TGCAGTGCTAGAGCCCCTGTTGGCTACACCTTC.

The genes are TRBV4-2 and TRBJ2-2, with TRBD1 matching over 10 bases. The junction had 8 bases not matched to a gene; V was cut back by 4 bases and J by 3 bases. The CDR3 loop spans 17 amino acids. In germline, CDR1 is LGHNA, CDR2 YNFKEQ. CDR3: CASSPIMGTGDTGELFF. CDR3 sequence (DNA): TGTGCCAGCAGCCCCATCATGGGGACAGGGGACACCGGGGAGCTGTTTTTT.

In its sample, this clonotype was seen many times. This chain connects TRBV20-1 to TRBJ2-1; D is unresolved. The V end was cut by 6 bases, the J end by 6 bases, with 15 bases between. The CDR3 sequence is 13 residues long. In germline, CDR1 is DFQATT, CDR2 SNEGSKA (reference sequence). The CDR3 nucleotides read TGCAGTGCCACCACCACCGTCCGCAATGAGCAGTTCTTC. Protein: CSATTTVRNEQFF.

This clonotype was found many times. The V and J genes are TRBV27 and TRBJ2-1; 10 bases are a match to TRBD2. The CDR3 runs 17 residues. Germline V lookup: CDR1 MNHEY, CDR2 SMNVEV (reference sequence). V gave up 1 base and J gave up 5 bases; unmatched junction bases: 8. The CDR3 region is CASSLYSLAGVHNEQFF. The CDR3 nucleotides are TGTGCCAGCAGTTTATACTCTCTAGCGGGAGTCCACAATGAGCAGTTCTTC.

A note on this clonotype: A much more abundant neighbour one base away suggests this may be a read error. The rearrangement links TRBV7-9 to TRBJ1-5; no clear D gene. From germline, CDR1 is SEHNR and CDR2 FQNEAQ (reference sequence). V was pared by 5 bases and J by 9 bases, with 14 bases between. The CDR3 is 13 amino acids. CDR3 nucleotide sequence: TGTGCCAGCAGCCTCTCGCCGGAACGGCCCCAGCATTTT. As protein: CASSLSPERPQHF.

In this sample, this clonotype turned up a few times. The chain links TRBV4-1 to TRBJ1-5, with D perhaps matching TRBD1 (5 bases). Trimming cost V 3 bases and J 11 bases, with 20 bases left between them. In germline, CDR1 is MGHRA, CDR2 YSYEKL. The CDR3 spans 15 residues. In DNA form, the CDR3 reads TGCGCCAGCAGCCACAACGGACGAGAGGGGCAATCCCAGCATTTT. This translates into CASSHNGREGQSQHF.

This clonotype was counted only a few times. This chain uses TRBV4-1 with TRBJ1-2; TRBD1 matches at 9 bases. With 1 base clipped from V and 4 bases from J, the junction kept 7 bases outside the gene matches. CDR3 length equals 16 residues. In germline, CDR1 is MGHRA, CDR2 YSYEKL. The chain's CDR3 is CASSQGTGEGSYGYTF. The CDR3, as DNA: TGCGCCAGCAGCCAAGGGACAGGGGAAGGTTCCTATGGCTACACCTTC.

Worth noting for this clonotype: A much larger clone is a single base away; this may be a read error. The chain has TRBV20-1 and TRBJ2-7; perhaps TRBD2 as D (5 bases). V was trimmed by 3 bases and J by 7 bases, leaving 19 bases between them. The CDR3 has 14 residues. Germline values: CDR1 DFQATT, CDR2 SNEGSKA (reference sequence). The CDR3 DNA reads TGCAGTGCTAGCCGGGTCCCCGATAGGAGGGAGCAGTACTTC. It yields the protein CSASRVPDRREQYF.

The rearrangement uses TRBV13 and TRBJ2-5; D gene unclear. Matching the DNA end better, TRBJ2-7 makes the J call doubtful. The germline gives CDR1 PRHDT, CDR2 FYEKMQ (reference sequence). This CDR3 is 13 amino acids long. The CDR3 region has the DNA TGTGCCAGCAGCCGCTCAGGCGGCGACGAGCAGTACTTC. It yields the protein CASSRSGGDEQYF.

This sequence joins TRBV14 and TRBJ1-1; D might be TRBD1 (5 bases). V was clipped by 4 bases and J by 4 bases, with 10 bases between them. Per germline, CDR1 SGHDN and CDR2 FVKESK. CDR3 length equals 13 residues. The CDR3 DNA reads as TGTGCCAGCAGCCTCCAGGGAATCACTGAAGCTTTCTTT. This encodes CASSLQGITEAFF.

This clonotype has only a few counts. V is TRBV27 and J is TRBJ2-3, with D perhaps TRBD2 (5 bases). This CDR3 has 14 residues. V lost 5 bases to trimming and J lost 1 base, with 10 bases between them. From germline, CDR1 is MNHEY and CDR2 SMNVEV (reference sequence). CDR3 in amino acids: CASSLRTRTDTQYF. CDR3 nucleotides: TGTGCCAGCAGTCTTCGGACTCGCACAGATACGCAGTATTTT.

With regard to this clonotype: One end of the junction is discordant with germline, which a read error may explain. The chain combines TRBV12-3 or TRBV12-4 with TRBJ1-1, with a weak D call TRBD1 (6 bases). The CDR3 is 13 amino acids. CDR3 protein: CSSSFRGNTEAFF. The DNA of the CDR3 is TGTTCCAGCAGTTTCAGGGGCAACACTGAAGCTTTCTTT.

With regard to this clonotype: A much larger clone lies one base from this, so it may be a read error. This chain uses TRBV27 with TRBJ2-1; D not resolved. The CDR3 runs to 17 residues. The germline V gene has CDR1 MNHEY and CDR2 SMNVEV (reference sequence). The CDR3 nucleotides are TGTGCCAGCAACCTTGATTTTGACGCCAGGCTCTACGATGAGCAGTTCTTC. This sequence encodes CASNLDFDARLYDEQFF.

The CDR3 nucleotides are TGTGCCAGCAGCAAAGCGACTAGTCCTCTCTACGAGCAGTACTTC. Encoded protein: CASSKATSPLYEQYF. The V call is TRBV5-8, the J call TRBJ2-7; a weak D match, TRBD2 (6 bases). CDR1 and CDR2 (germline): SGHTS, YDEGEE. This CDR3 is 15 amino acids long. Trimming removed 4 bases from V and 3 bases from J, with 17 bases in between.

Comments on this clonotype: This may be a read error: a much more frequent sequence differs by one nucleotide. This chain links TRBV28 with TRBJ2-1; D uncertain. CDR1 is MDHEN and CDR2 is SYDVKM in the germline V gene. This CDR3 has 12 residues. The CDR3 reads CASRPTANVQFF. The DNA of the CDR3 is TGTGCCAGCAGACCGACTGCAAATGTGCAGTTCTTC.

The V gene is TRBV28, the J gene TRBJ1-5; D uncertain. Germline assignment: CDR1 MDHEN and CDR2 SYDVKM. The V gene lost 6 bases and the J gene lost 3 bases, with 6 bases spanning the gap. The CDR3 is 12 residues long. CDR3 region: CASRRANQPQHF. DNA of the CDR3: TGTGCCAGCAGGCGTGCCAATCAGCCCCAGCATTTT. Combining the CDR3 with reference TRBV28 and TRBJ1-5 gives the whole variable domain DVKVTQSSRYLVKRTGEKVFLECVQDMDHENMFWYRQDPGLGLRLIYFSYDVKMKEKGDIPEGYSVSREKKERFSLILESASTNQTSMYLCASRRANQPQHFGDGTRLSIL.

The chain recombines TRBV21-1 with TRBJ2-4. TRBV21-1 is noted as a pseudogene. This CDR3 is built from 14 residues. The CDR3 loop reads CASSISGPKNIQYF. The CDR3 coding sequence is TGTGCCAGCAGCATCTCGGGTCCCAAAAACATTCAGTACTTC.

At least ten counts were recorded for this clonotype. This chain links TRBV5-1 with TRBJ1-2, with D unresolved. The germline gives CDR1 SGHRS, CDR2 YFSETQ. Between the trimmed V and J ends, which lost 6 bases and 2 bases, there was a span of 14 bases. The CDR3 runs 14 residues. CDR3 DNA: TGCGCCAGCAAGTTGGAGGCACAGAACTATGGCTACACCTTC. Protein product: CASKLEAQNYGYTF.

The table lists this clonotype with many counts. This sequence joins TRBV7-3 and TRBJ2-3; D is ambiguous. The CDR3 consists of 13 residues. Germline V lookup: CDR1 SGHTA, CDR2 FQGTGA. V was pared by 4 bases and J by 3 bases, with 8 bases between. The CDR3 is CASSSRTTDTQYF. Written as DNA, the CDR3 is TGTGCCAGCAGCTCACGAACAACAGATACGCAGTATTTT.

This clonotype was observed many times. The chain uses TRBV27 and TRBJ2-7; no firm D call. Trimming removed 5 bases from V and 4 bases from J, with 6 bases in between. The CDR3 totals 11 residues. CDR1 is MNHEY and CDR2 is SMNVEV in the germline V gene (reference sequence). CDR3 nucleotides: TGTGCCAGCAGTAGCCGGTACGAGCAGTACTTC. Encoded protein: CASSSRYEQYF.

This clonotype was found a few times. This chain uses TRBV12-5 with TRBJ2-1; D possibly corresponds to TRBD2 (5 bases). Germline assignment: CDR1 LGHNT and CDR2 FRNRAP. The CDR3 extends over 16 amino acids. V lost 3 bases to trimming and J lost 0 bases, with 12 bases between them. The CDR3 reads CASGFQSGGSYNEQFF. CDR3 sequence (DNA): TGTGCTAGTGGTTTTCAAAGCGGAGGCTCCTACAATGAGCAGTTCTTC.

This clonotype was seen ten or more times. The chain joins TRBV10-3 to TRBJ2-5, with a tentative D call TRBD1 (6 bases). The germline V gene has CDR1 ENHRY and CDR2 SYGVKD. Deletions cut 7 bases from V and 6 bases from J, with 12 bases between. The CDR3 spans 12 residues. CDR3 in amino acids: CAINRRGQTQYF. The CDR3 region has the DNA TGTGCCATCAACCGCAGGGGCCAGACCCAGTACTTC.